The clone carrying this TCR beta chain was seen a handful of times. Antigen: not known. This specimen comes from a study of T-cell reconstitution after alpha-beta-depleted transplantation in children. Study-level findings and limits: The study traced high day-60 TCRbeta diversity in some patients to surviving recipient T cells and thymic progenitors. The authors attributed T-cell counts and diversity one year after transplant mostly to newly produced T cells. Several hundred expanded graft clones reportedly supplied alpha-beta T cells about two months after transplant.

Germline V CDR1 and CDR2: SGHRS, YFSETQ. The CDR3 is 12 residues long. Trimming took off 3 bases at V and 7 bases at J, with 10 bases between the two ends. Preparation of the TCRbeta library involved a method that used unique molecular identifiers. TCRdb reanalysed the PCR reads using MiXCR and keeps one entry per CDR3 protein. Found here are about 460,000 distinct CDR3 sequences, 11% of them singletons; the top ten hold 12% to 15%. The sequence was obtained from a female patient between 2 and 10 years old who had a stem cell transplant for aplastic anemia, so the T cells may come from the graft donor. This material consisted of PBMCs, mostly from graft donor cells, taken 180 days after TCRalphabeta/CD19-depleted stem cell transplant. This chain uses TRBV5-1 with TRBJ1-1; the D is unclear. Here the CDR3 reads CASSYRSGEAFF. Written as DNA, the CDR3 is TGCGCCAGCAGCTACCGCTCCGGTGAAGCTTTCTTT.